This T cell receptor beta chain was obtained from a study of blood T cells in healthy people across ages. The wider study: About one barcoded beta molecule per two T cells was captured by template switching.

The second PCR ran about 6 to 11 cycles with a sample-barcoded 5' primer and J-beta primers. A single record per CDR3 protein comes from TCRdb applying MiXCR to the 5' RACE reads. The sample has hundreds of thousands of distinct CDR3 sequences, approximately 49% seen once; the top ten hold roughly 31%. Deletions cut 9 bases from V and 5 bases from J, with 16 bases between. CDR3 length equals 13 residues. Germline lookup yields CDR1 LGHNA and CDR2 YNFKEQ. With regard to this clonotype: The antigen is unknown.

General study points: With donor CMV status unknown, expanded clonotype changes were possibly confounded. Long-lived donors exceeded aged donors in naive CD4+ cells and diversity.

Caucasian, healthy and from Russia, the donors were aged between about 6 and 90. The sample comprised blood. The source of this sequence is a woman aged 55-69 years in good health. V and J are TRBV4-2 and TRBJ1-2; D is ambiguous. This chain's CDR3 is CASSARTLYGYTF. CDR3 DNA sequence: TGTGCCAGTTCCGCCCGGACCTTGTATGGCTACACCTTC.